Below are 5 T cell receptor beta chains sequenced from a single sample in a study of Ad26.COV2.S vaccination and SARS-CoV-2 variants. The repertoire was sequenced with immunoSEQ multiplex PCR; TCRdb's copy has only in-frame clones and lacks some. The table records some 330,000 clones, 85% to 90% of them present only once. The treatment was: over 15 received Ad26.COV2.S at low or high dose, single or two shots; about 5 received placebo; per-sample allocation not given. Day 63 after the first vaccine or placebo injection was the time point for sampling. Sample: peripheral blood, taken in a trial of Ad26.COV2.S vaccine versus placebo. The receptors come from a person aged 18-60 years who received the Ad26.COV2.S COVID-19 vaccine or a placebo.

The genes are TRBV7-6 and TRBJ2-3, with unresolved D. From germline, CDR1 is SGHVS and CDR2 FNYEAQ. Trimming removed 4 bases at V and 8 bases at J, with 10 bases between. This CDR3 comprises 12 residues. The CDR3 DNA is TGTGCCAGCAGCTCAGAGGACCCTACGCAGTATTTT. Translated: CASSSEDPTQYF.

This chain connects TRBV19 to TRBJ1-3; perhaps TRBD1 as D (6 bases). Germline CDR1 is LNHDA and CDR2 is SQIVND (reference sequence). V dropped 3 bases and J dropped 0 bases, with 15 bases sitting between them. The CDR3 has 17 amino acids. CDR3 nucleotides: TGTGCCAGTAGTATCCCGGCGGGGGCCCCCTCTGGAAACACCATATATTTT. Translation gives CASSIPAGAPSGNTIYF. The full variable domain, completed using reference TRBV19 and TRBJ1-3, is DGGITQSPKYLFRKEGQNVTLSCEQNLNHDAMYWYRQDPGQGLRLIYYSQIVNDFQKGDIAEGYSVSREKKESFPLTVTSAQKNPTAFYLCASSIPAGAPSGNTIYFGEGSWLTVV.

This sequence joins TRBV27 and TRBJ1-5, with D perhaps matching TRBD1 (6 bases). The germline CDR1 and CDR2 sequences are MNHEY and SMNVEV (reference sequence). The CDR3 is 14 amino acids. Trimming cost V 5 bases and J 10 bases, with 18 bases left between them. In DNA form, the CDR3 reads TGTGCCAGCAGTCAGGATACTGCCGGGACACCCCAGCATTTT. It translates to CASSQDTAGTPQHF.

The CDR3 DNA reads TGTGCCAGCAGCTTGGACTTTAGGGGGCGAGGGGATACGCAGTATTTT. It specifies CASSLDFRGRGDTQYF. The J gene is TRBJ2-3, the V gene TRBV5-4, with 7 bases matching TRBD1. Germline CDR1 reads SGHNT; CDR2 reads YYREEE (reference sequence). This CDR3 region has 16 residues. V lost 0 bases to trimming and J lost 6 bases; unmatched junction nucleotides: 10.

On this clone: The junction and the germline gene differ at one end; a read error may be behind it. V usage is TRBV7-6 and J usage is TRBJ1-1; the D is unclear. Germline V gene sequence: CDR1 SGHVS, CDR2 FNYEAQ. The CDR3 is made up of 11 amino acids. The CDR3 loop is CASGLGDEAFF. The CDR3 DNA reads as TGTGCCAGCGGCTTGGGTGATGAAGCTTTCTTT. Together with reference TRBV7-6 and TRBJ1-1, the CDR3 gives the full variable domain: GAGVSQSPRYKVTKRGQDVALRCDPISGHVSLYWYRQALGQGPEFLTYFNYEAQQDKSGLPNDRFSAERPEGSISTLTIQRTEQRDSAMYRCASGLGDEAFFGQGTRLTVV.